These T cell receptor beta chains were read from a single sample in a study of identical twins. TCRdb ran MiXCR on the 5' RACE reads and lists one entry per CDR3 protein. The table records approximately 1.8 million distinct CDR3 sequences, about 30% of them present only once. The sample comprised cord blood. The receptor set was obtained from a newborn girl in good health. The CDR3 runs from the conserved cysteine through the conserved F or W. A D gene is named only where the DNA matches it firmly. Clone size is given for some rows only: seen once, a few or many times, or a class if the clone is expanded.

CSVAVRRGQPQHF,TGCAGCGTTGCGGTTCGCAGAGGCCAGCCCCAGCATTTT,TRBV29-1,NA,NA,TRBJ1-5
CASSLRDRALRNYGYTF,TGTGCCAGCAGCTTGCGGGACAGGGCCCTAAGGAACTATGGCTACACCTTC,TRBV5-6,TRBD1,NA,TRBJ1-2
CASRLTGRRNQPQHF,TGTGCCAGCAGGCTAACAGGGAGGCGCAATCAGCCCCAGCATTTT,TRBV28,NA,NA,TRBJ1-5
CASSQDHGQYADTQYF,TGCGCCAGCAGCCAAGATCATGGACAGTATGCAGATACGCAGTATTTT,TRBV4-1,NA,NA,TRBJ2-3
CASSLGTVRGKNIQYF,TGTGCCAGCAGTTTAGGGACAGTGAGGGGAAAAAACATTCAGTACTTC,TRBV28,TRBD1,few,TRBJ2-4
CASSLNRDSNYGYTF,TGCGCCAGCAGCTTAAATAGGGATTCTAACTATGGCTACACCTTC,TRBV5-1,NA,NA,TRBJ1-2
CASKSLTGTFYGHTF,TGTGCCAGCAAATCCCTTACCGGGACATTCTATGGCCACACCTTC,TRBV12-3/TRBV12-4,NA,NA,TRBJ1-2
CASSLRTGLAGEAQYF,TGCGCCAGCAGCTTAAGGACAGGACTAGCAGGGGAGGCCCAGTACTTC,TRBV5-1,NA,NA,TRBJ2-5
CASSDQGARSDTQYF,TGTGCCAGCAGTGATCAAGGGGCGCGGTCAGATACGCAGTATTTT,TRBV2,NA,many,TRBJ2-3
CAISEPDTLNTEAFF,TGTGCCATCAGTGAGCCGGACACCTTGAACACTGAAGCTTTCTTT,TRBV10-3,NA,NA,TRBJ1-1
CASSLGTSEYEQYF,TGCGCCAGCAGCTTGGGGACTAGCGAGTACGAGCAGTACTTC,TRBV5-1,TRBD2,NA,TRBJ2-7
CSASSRVGYNEQYF,TGCAGTGCTAGTTCCAGGGTGGGGTACAATGAGCAGTACTTC,TRBV20-1,NA,NA,TRBJ2-7
CASSPDRGRHTDTQYF,TGTGCCAGCAGCCCCGACAGGGGGAGACACACAGATACGCAGTATTTT,TRBV7-2,TRBD1,few,TRBJ2-3
CASSLMGQDYGYTF,TGTGCCAGCAGTTTAATGGGACAGGACTATGGCTACACCTTC,TRBV28,TRBD1,NA,TRBJ1-2
CASSQRGKGARNSPLHF,TGTGCCAGCAGCCAGAGGGGGAAGGGGGCGCGAAATTCACCCCTCCACTTT,TRBV7-2,TRBD1,NA,TRBJ1-6
CASSLLALPIEQFF,TGTGCCAGCAGCTTGCTAGCCCTCCCAATTGAGCAGTTCTTC,TRBV7-2,NA,few,TRBJ2-1
CGAKLATETQYF,TGCGGTGCTAAACTTGCAACAGAGACCCAGTACTTC,TRBV20-1,NA,NA,TRBJ2-5
CASSFRTYNEQFF,TGTGCCAGCAGTTTCCGGACTTACAATGAGCAGTTCTTC,TRBV28,NA,many,TRBJ2-1
CASSFEASPSYEQYF,TGTGCCAGCAGTTTCGAGGCCAGCCCTTCCTACGAGCAGTACTTC,TRBV27,NA,NA,TRBJ2-7
CAITGVSYNEQYF,TGTGCCATCACTGGAGTATCGTACAATGAGCAGTACTTC,TRBV10-3,NA,NA,TRBJ2-7
CASTTPGGGYGYTF,TGTGCCAGCACTACCCCGGGCGGGGGCTATGGCTACACCTTC,TRBV28,NA,NA,TRBJ1-2
CATSDRPGGRIMADTQYF,TGTGCCACCAGTGATCGTCCTGGCGGGAGGATTATGGCAGATACGCAGTATTTT,TRBV24-1,TRBD2,NA,TRBJ2-3
CASSLAYHNEQFF,TGTGCCAGCAGTCTTGCTTACCACAATGAGCAGTTCTTC,TRBV28,NA,NA,TRBJ2-1
CASSQMRDTEAFF,TGTGCCAGCAGCCAGATGAGGGACACTGAAGCTTTCTTT,TRBV3-1,NA,NA,TRBJ1-1
CASSPGSRFYEQYF,TGTGCCAGCAGTCCAGGGTCCAGGTTCTACGAGCAGTACTTC,TRBV27,NA,NA,TRBJ2-7
CASSTSGTKSTDTQYF,TGTGCCAGCAGCACCTCCGGGACAAAGAGCACAGATACGCAGTATTTT,TRBV21-1,NA,NA,TRBJ2-3
CAIRPQGQPNTEAFF,TGTGCCATCAGACCGCAGGGACAGCCGAACACTGAAGCTTTCTTT,TRBV10-3,TRBD1,few,TRBJ1-1
CASSRRWADTQYF,TGCGCCAGCAGCCGCCGCTGGGCGGATACGCAGTATTTT,TRBV5-1,NA,few,TRBJ2-3
CASSHGAVTEAFF,TGTGCCAGCAGCCACGGGGCGGTCACTGAAGCTTTCTTT,TRBV3-1,NA,NA,TRBJ1-1
CATSGLRQEGHTQYF,TGTGCCACCAGTGGCTTGAGACAGGAAGGTCATACGCAGTATTTT,TRBV24-1,NA,many,TRBJ2-3
CASSQERLRLDRHTGAFF,TGTGCCAGCAGCCAAGAGCGTCTGAGGCTCGATAGGCACACTGGAGCTTTCTTT,TRBV3-1,NA,NA,TRBJ1-1
CASRRPGQGVRHEAFF,TGTGCCAGCAGGAGACCGGGACAGGGGGTTCGCCATGAAGCTTTCTTT,TRBV7-6,TRBD1,few,TRBJ1-1
CASSLGVVSGNKQFF,TGTGCCAGCAGCTTAGGCGTAGTTTCGGGGAATAAGCAGTTCTTC,TRBV11-2,NA,NA,TRBJ2-1
CASSESLEQYF,TGTGCCAGCAGTGAATCTCTCGAGCAGTACTTC,TRBV6-1,NA,NA,TRBJ2-7
CASSMAGFYTEAFF,TGTGCCAGTAGTATGGCGGGGTTCTACACTGAAGCTTTCTTT,TRBV19,NA,NA,TRBJ1-1
CSASPGGARYEQYF,TGCAGTGCTAGTCCCGGAGGGGCTAGGTACGAGCAGTACTTC,TRBV20-1,NA,few,TRBJ2-7
CASSQVTGTRVTEQFF,TGCGCCAGCAGCCAAGTGACCGGGACTCGGGTTACTGAGCAGTTCTTC,TRBV4-1,NA,NA,TRBJ2-1
CASSLFRLAVYNEQFF,TGTGCCAGCAGTTTATTTAGGCTAGCGGTTTACAATGAGCAGTTCTTC,TRBV12-3/TRBV12-4,TRBD2,NA,TRBJ2-1
CSVEEGGNTEAFF,TGCAGCGTTGAAGAGGGGGGGAACACTGAAGCTTTCTTT,TRBV29-1,NA,many,TRBJ1-1
CASIGGGLPNGYTF,TGTGCCAGCATCGGGGGGGGGCTTCCGAATGGCTACACCTTC,TRBV2,NA,few,TRBJ1-2
CSAPGIRWDYGCTF,NA,TRBV20-1,NA,NA,TRBJ1-2
CASSIGQGVFYGYTF,TGTGCCAGCAGTATCGGACAGGGTGTCTTCTATGGCTACACCTTC,TRBV6-1,TRBD1,NA,TRBJ1-2
CASRRELNTEAFF,TGTGCCAGCAGGCGAGAGTTGAACACTGAAGCTTTCTTT,TRBV2,NA,NA,TRBJ1-1
CASSYSTGQGYTF,TGTGCCAGCAGTTACTCCACAGGGCAGGGCTACACCTTC,TRBV6-5,NA,few,TRBJ1-2
CASSLYVAGVYNEQFF,TGTGCCAGCAGTTTATATGTAGCGGGGGTATACAATGAGCAGTTCTTC,TRBV28,TRBD2,few,TRBJ2-1
CASSQRGPVSYNEQYF,TGTGCCAGCAGCCAAAGGGGGCCTGTCTCCTACAATGAGCAGTACTTC,TRBV3-1,TRBD1,NA,TRBJ2-7
CASSLAGGTGYTF,TGTGCCAGCAGCTTAGCTGGGGGGACTGGCTACACCTTC,TRBV7-2,NA,NA,TRBJ1-2
CASSPLRGGFREQFF,TGTGCCAGCTCACCACTGCGGGGGGGCTTTCGTGAGCAGTTCTTC,TRBV18,TRBD2,many,TRBJ2-1
CAWRFGQGHEQYF,TGTGCCTGGAGATTTGGGCAGGGGCACGAGCAGTACTTC,TRBV30,NA,few,TRBJ2-7
CASSLAYFRDFLYNEQYF,TGTGCCAGCAGCTTAGCGTATTTCCGGGACTTCCTCTACAATGAGCAGTACTTC,TRBV7-2,NA,NA,TRBJ2-7
CSVALADSSNQPQHF,TGCAGCGTTGCCTTGGCGGATTCGAGCAATCAGCCCCAGCATTTT,TRBV29-1,NA,NA,TRBJ1-5
CASRRTSGRVGTYNEQYF,TGTGCCAGCAGACGTACTAGCGGGAGGGTTGGGACCTACAATGAGCAGTACTTC,TRBV6-1,TRBD2,NA,TRBJ2-7
CASSSTDGLTDTQYF,TGCGCCAGCAGCTCGACGGACGGATTGACAGATACGCAGTATTTT,TRBV5-1,NA,many,TRBJ2-3
CASKLAGVYEQFF,TGTGCCAGCAAACTAGCGGGAGTGTACGAGCAGTTCTTC,TRBV6-2/TRBV6-3,TRBD2,NA,TRBJ2-1
CSATRGGNQPQHF,TGCAGTGCTACAAGGGGTGGCAATCAGCCCCAGCATTTT,TRBV20-1,NA,NA,TRBJ1-5
CASSLPTGGYGYTF,TGTGCCAGCTCTCTTCCGACAGGGGGCTATGGCTACACCTTC,TRBV18,TRBD1,NA,TRBJ1-2
CASSPRTKPDEQYF,TGCGCCAGCAGCCCTCGGACAAAACCCGATGAGCAGTACTTC,TRBV5-1,NA,NA,TRBJ2-7